Below, one TCR beta chain is given with its context. Between the trimmed V and J ends, which lost 3 bases and 2 bases, there was a span of 15 bases. The CDR3 contains 15 residues. The germline gives CDR1 SGHRS, CDR2 YFSETQ. The data originate from a study of beta chain features in type 1 diabetes. The isolated RNA, all of it, was reverse transcribed, so expressed TCRB transcripts were what got sequenced. The assay was immunoSEQ multiplex PCR, and TCRdb's table has in-frame clones only and misses some. This table holds roughly 400,000 clones, approximately 13% found once. This chain connects TRBV5-1 to TRBJ2-7, with a weak D call TRBD1 (6 bases). The TCR originated in a man aged 30 to 45 in good health. The sequenced sample was naive CD4+ T cells from blood. CDR3 in amino acids: CASSSFGQRTYEQYF. In nucleotides, the CDR3 is TGCGCCAGCAGCTCCTTCGGACAGAGGACCTACGAGCAGTACTTC.